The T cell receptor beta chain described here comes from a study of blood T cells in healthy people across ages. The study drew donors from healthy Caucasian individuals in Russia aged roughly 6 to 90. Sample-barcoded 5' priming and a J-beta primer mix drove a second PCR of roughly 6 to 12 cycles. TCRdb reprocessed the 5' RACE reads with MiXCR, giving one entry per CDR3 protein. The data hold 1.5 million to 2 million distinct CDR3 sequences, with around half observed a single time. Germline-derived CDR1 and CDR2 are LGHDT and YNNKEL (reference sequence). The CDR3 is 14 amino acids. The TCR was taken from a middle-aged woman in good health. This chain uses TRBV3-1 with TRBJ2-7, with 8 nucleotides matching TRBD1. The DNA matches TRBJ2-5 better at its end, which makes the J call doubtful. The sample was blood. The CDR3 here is CASSQDRQGETQYF. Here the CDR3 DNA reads TGTGCCAGCAGCCAAGATAGACAGGGGGAGACCCAGTACTTC.